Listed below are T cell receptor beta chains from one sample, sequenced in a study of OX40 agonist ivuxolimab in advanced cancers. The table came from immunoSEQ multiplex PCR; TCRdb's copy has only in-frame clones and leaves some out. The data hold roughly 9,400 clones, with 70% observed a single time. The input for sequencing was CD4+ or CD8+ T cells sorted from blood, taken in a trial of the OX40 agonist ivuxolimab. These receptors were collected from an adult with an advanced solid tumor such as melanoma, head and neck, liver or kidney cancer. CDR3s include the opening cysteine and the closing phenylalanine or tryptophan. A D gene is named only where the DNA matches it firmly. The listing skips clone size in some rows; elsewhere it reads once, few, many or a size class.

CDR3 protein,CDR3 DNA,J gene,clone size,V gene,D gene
CASRLPGMNEKLFF,TGTGCCAGCAGATTACCGGGGATGAATGAAAAACTGTTTTTT,TRBJ1-4,NA,TRBV28,NA
CASSRTGIGEQFF,TGTGCCAGCAGCCGAACAGGAATAGGTGAGCAGTTCTTC,TRBJ2-1,few,TRBV7-9,NA
CASSSGGSNQPQHF,TGTGCCAGCAGTTCCGGAGGAAGCAATCAGCCCCAGCATTTT,TRBJ1-5,NA,TRBV6-9,NA
CASSYSSQAVPYEQYF,TGTGCCAGCAGTTACTCGTCACAGGCGGTACCCTACGAGCAGTACTTC,TRBJ2-7,NA,TRBV6-6,NA
CASSIPGNEQFF,TGTGCCAGCAGCATTCCGGGCAACGAGCAGTTCTTC,TRBJ2-1,NA,TRBV7-3,NA
CASSGANEQYF,TGTGCCAGCAGTGGGGCGAACGAGCAGTACTTC,TRBJ2-7,NA,TRBV2,NA
CASSYQGALTEAFF,TGTGCCAGCAGCTACCAGGGGGCCCTCACTGAAGCTTTCTTT,TRBJ1-1,NA,TRBV5-4,TRBD1
CASSSPGGMGNTGELFF,TGTGCCAGTAGTAGCCCAGGGGGGATGGGGAACACCGGGGAGCTGTTTTTT,TRBJ2-2,NA,TRBV19,NA
CASSQSYLSGQPQHF,TGTGCCAGCAGCCAATCATATCTATCAGGGCAGCCCCAGCATTTT,TRBJ1-5,few,TRBV16,NA
CASSARTSYHEQYF,TGTGCCAGCAGCGCCCGGACTAGCTACCACGAGCAGTACTTC,TRBJ2-7,NA,TRBV7-8,TRBD2
CASSVAGTGSYNEQFF,TGTGCCAGCAGCGTAGCAGGGACAGGGTCTTACAATGAGCAGTTCTTC,TRBJ2-1,NA,TRBV9,TRBD1
CSVEWRDLYGYTF,TGCAGCGTTGAATGGAGGGACCTCTATGGCTACACCTTC,TRBJ1-2,NA,TRBV29-1,NA
CASSWAGLRTDTQYF,TGTGCCAGCAGCTGGGCCGGGCTCCGCACAGATACGCAGTATTTT,TRBJ2-3,NA,TRBV7-9,NA
CASTDRRSTDTQYF,TGTGCCAGCACCGACAGACGTAGCACAGATACGCAGTATTTT,TRBJ2-3,NA,TRBV6-6,NA
CASSWGAGLHNEQFF,TGTGCCAGTAGTTGGGGCGCAGGGCTGCACAATGAGCAGTTCTTC,TRBJ2-1,NA,TRBV19,NA
CASSQSDRGSYEQYF,TGCGCCAGCAGTCAATCGGACAGGGGTTCCTACGAGCAGTACTTC,TRBJ2-7,NA,TRBV23-1,TRBD1
CASSMGGDYNEQFF,TGTGCCAGTAGTATGGGCGGGGACTACAATGAGCAGTTCTTC,TRBJ2-1,once,TRBV19,NA
CASSFGLAGVMGDTQYF,TGTGCCAGCAGTTTCGGACTAGCGGGAGTTATGGGAGATACGCAGTATTTT,TRBJ2-3,NA,TRBV27,TRBD2
CASSYRDSYQPQHF,TGTGCCAGCAGTTACCGGGACAGTTATCAGCCCCAGCATTTT,TRBJ1-5,NA,TRBV21-1,NA
CASSPGGLVYEQYF,TGTGCCAGCAGCCCAGGAGGACTCGTGTACGAGCAGTACTTC,TRBJ2-7,NA,TRBV27,NA
CASSSGVPQPQHF,TGTGCCAGCAGTTCAGGGGTGCCTCAGCCCCAGCATTTT,TRBJ1-5,few,TRBV28,NA
CASSSSGSVYNEQFF,TGTGCCAGCAGTTCTAGCGGGAGCGTTTACAATGAGCAGTTCTTC,TRBJ2-1,NA,TRBV27,TRBD2
CASSYGGGNTIYF,TGTGCCAGCAGCTACGGGGGAGGAAACACCATATATTTT,TRBJ1-3,NA,TRBV6-5,NA
CAWSEGLWTEAFF,TGTGCCTGGTCTGAAGGGTTGTGGACTGAAGCTTTCTTT,TRBJ1-1,NA,TRBV30,NA
CASGLGTVGGTEAFF,TGTGCTAGTGGTTTGGGGACAGTGGGGGGGACTGAAGCTTTCTTT,TRBJ1-1,NA,TRBV12-5,NA
CASSMTSGGQETQYF,TGTGCCAGCAGCATGACTAGCGGGGGCCAAGAGACCCAGTACTTC,TRBJ2-5,medium-sized,TRBV7-9,TRBD2
CASSLDGGALKQFF,TGTGCCAGCAGTTTGGACGGGGGGGCTCTGAAGCAGTTCTTC,TRBJ2-1,NA,TRBV28,TRBD2
CASSQVILKKNIQYF,TGCGCCAGCAGCCAAGTAATTCTTAAGAAAAACATTCAGTACTTC,TRBJ2-4,NA,TRBV4-1,NA
CASSGGVDGYTF,TGTGCCAGCAGTGGAGGGGTAGATGGCTACACCTTC,TRBJ1-2,NA,TRBV28,NA
CAHGLGIDTQYF,TGTGCCCACGGGCTGGGGATAGATACGCAGTATTTT,TRBJ2-3,NA,TRBV10-3,NA
CASSPRTSVKFSYNEQFF,TGTGCCAGCAGCCCGAGGACTAGCGTGAAGTTTTCCTACAATGAGCAGTTCTTC,TRBJ2-1,NA,TRBV7-2,TRBD2